The 32 T cell receptor beta chains below were found in one sample sequenced in a study of a mutant IDH1 vaccine in newly diagnosed glioma. Profiling relied on immunoSEQ multiplex PCR, and the TCRdb table lists in-frame clones only, not all of them. The sample has 55,000 to 65,000 clones; around three quarters are singletons. Their antigens remain unidentified. The time point is: week 47, end of study. Vaccinated patients received 300 ug of mutant IDH1 20-mer peptide per dose, with topical imiquimod. This specimen was PBMCs, taken from a glioma patient whose treatment included an IDH1 peptide vaccine. The source is a man in his fifties with glioma.

The chain employs TRBV10-3 and TRBJ2-3; 8 bases align to TRBD2. This CDR3 spans 15 amino acids. J lost 8 bases, V lost 1 base, and 8 bases had no gene match. Germline assignment: CDR1 ENHRY and CDR2 SYGVKD. CDR3 residues: CAISELSGGQGTQYF. DNA for the CDR3: TGTGCCATCAGTGAGTTGTCGGGGGGGCAGGGTACGCAGTATTTT.

The V and J genes are TRBV29-1 and TRBJ2-7; no reliable D call. This CDR3 spans 13 amino acids. Germline loops: CDR1 SQVTM, CDR2 ANQGSEA. Trimming took off 5 bases at V and 0 bases at J, with 11 bases between the two ends. The CDR3 nucleotides read TGCAGCGTTATCAGTGATAGCTCCTACGAGCAGTACTTC. Translation: CSVISDSSYEQYF.

The chain carries TRBV9 and TRBJ2-1, with D tentatively TRBD1 (5 bases). Germline CDR1 SGDLS, CDR2 YYNGEE. The V end lost 7 bases, the J end lost 9 bases, and 17 bases lay between the germline ends. This CDR3 comprises 13 residues. CDR3 coding DNA: TGTGCCAGCCGCCCTGACAGCTTTAGTGAGCAGTTCTTC. Protein sequence: CASRPDSFSEQFF.

This chain links TRBV5-6 with TRBJ1-2; 9 nucleotides match TRBD1. The CDR3 is 15 amino acids. The V segment lost 0 bases and the J segment 5 bases; nucleotides outside the gene matches: 5. CDR1 is SGHDT, CDR2 YYEEEE, per germline. Here the CDR3 DNA reads TGTGCCAGCAGCTTGGCGGGGACAGGGAATTATGGCTACACCTTC. It yields the protein CASSLAGTGNYGYTF. The variable domain in full, completed from reference TRBV5-6 and TRBJ1-2, reads DAGVTQSPTHLIKTRGQQVTLRCSPKSGHDTVSWYQQALGQGPQFIFQYYEEEERQRGNFPDRFSGHQFPNYSSELNVNALLLGDSALYLCASSLAGTGNYGYTFGSGTRLTVV.

The gene calls are TRBV29-1 and TRBJ2-7; 9 bases agree with TRBD2. This CDR3 has 13 residues. Germline V gene sequence: CDR1 SQVTM, CDR2 ANQGSEA. V lost 4 bases and J lost 6; bases outside the gene matches: 7. The CDR3 coding sequence is TGCAGCGTTGTAGCGGGGGCGAGGGTCGAGCAGTACTTC. Protein sequence: CSVVAGARVEQYF.

The chain recombines TRBV29-1 with TRBJ1-1; D is uncertain. CDR3 length: 13 residues. Deletions cut 0 bases from V and 11 bases from J, with 16 bases between. Germline V gene data show CDR1 as SQVTM and CDR2 as ANQGSEA. The CDR3 region is CSVEDSLYVRAFF. The DNA for the CDR3 is TGCAGCGTTGAAGATTCGCTGTACGTGCGGGCTTTCTTT. The variable domain in full, completed from reference TRBV29-1 and TRBJ1-1, reads SAVISQKPSRDICQRGTSLTIQCQVDSQVTMMFWYRQQPGQSLTLIATANQGSEATYESGFVIDKFPISRPNLTFSTLTVSNMSPEDSSIYLCSVEDSLYVRAFFGQGTRLTVV.

V gene TRBV10-3 combines with J gene TRBJ2-3; 7 bases fit TRBD1. There are 13 residues in the CDR3. V lost 8 bases, J lost 6 bases, and 8 bases stayed unmatched. CDR1 is ENHRY, CDR2 SYGVKD, per germline. The CDR3 loop reads CAIGSGQRDTQYF. CDR3 nucleotides: TGTGCCATCGGGTCGGGACAGAGGGATACGCAGTATTTT.

This clone was observed a single time. The chain combines TRBV28 with TRBJ1-2; maybe TRBD1 (6 bases). Germline CDR1 is MDHEN and CDR2 is SYDVKM. This CDR3 region has 14 residues. V lost 6 bases, J lost 5 bases, and 16 bases lay in between. This CDR3 reads CASSLRGAFYGYTF. CDR3 nucleotide sequence: TGTGCCAGCAGCCTCAGGGGTGCGTTTTATGGCTACACCTTC.

The chain recombines TRBV15 with TRBJ2-7; TRBD2 matches at 11 bases. The V gene's germline CDR1 is LNHNV and CDR2 YYDKDF (reference sequence). The CDR3 sequence is 14 residues long. V lost 5 bases to trimming and J lost 3 bases; unmatched junction nucleotides: 3. CDR3 nucleotides: TGTGCCACCAGCCAAGGGACTAGCGGCTACGAGCAGTACTTC. Translated: CATSQGTSGYEQYF.

The V and J genes are TRBV2 and TRBJ2-2; tentative D call: TRBD1 (6 bases). CDR1 is SNHLY, CDR2 FYNNEI, per germline. V lost 3 bases, J lost 3 bases, and 11 bases lay in between. CDR3 length equals 15 residues. The CDR3 region is CASSDDRRYTGELFF. DNA of the CDR3: TGTGCCAGCAGTGACGACAGGCGATACACCGGGGAGCTGTTTTTT.

This rearrangement joins TRBV7-2 to TRBJ1-4; 9 nucleotides agree with TRBD1. This CDR3 is 15 amino acids long. Germline CDR1 is SGHTA and CDR2 is FQGNSA. The trim removed 3 bases at V and 5 bases at J, leaving 4 bases unmatched. As DNA, the CDR3 is TGTGCCAGCAGCTTCACAGGGGGCGCGAATGAAAAACTGTTTTTT. This translates into CASSFTGGANEKLFF.

V usage is TRBV25-1 and J usage is TRBJ1-6, with D uncertain. The CDR3 is 13 residues long. Per germline, CDR1 MGHDK and CDR2 SYGVNS. V lost 6 bases and J lost 11, with 14 bases in between. In DNA form, the CDR3 reads TGTGCCAGCAGCGTTGAAGGAATGACACCCCTCCACTTT. This gives the protein CASSVEGMTPLHF.

The chain carries TRBV12-5 and TRBJ2-3; D call uncertain. CDR3 length: 11 residues. V was shortened by 4 bases and J by 8 bases, with 7 bases between the two germline ends. Germline values: CDR1 LGHNT, CDR2 FRNRAP. The CDR3 DNA reads as TGTGCTAGTGGTTCTCCCCTTACGCAGTATTTT. Translating gives CASGSPLTQYF.

This clone was observed a few times. The rearrangement uses TRBV30 and TRBJ2-2; unclear D gene. CDR3 length: 12 residues. CDR1 GTSNPN and CDR2 SVGIG come from the germline V gene (reference sequence). With 2 bases removed from V and 8 bases from J, the gap between germline ends came to 9 bases. The CDR3 DNA reads TGTGCCTGGAGTATCGGGCAGGGGGAGCTGTTTTTT. Translated: CAWSIGQGELFF.

On this clone itself: Other DNA sequences in the sample encode the same CDR3. Written as DNA, the CDR3 is TGCGCCAGCAGCTCGGACAGGGGTAATGAAAAACTGTTTTTT. Translation gives CASSSDRGNEKLFF. This chain joins TRBV5-1 and TRBJ1-4; 9 bases agree with TRBD1. The germline V gene encodes CDR1 SGHRS and CDR2 YFSETQ. The CDR3 has 14 residues. The junction had 1 base not matched to a gene; V was cut back by 3 bases and J by 4 bases.

V and J are TRBV29-1 and TRBJ2-7; D may be TRBD1 (5 bases). Germline values: CDR1 SQVTM, CDR2 ANQGSEA. This CDR3 region has 11 residues. The V end lost 0 bases, the J end lost 13 bases, and 13 bases lay between the germline ends. The CDR3 loop is CSVEDRQSRYF. The CDR3 nucleotides read TGCAGCGTTGAAGATCGACAGAGTAGATACTTC.

This clone was seen only a few times. The rearrangement links TRBV7-2 to TRBJ2-7, with D possibly TRBD1 on 6 matching bases. The CDR3 spans 15 residues. Germline loops: CDR1 SGHTA, CDR2 FQGNSA. V gave up 1 base and J gave up 3 bases, with 13 bases separating them. The chain's CDR3 is CASSLVTGQDYEQYF. For the CDR3, the DNA is TGTGCCAGCAGCTTAGTAACAGGGCAGGACTACGAGCAGTACTTC. The entire variable domain, with the rest obtained from reference TRBV7-2 and TRBJ2-7, is as follows: GAGVSQSPSNKVTEKGKDVELRCDPISGHTALYWYRQSLGQGLEFLIYFQGNSAPDKSGLPSDRFSAERTGGSVSTLTIQRTQQEDSAVYLCASSLVTGQDYEQYFGPGTRLTVT.

The CDR3 nucleotides read TGTGCCTGGAATAGCGGGGGGGAAGGAAACATTCAGTACTTC. This codes for CAWNSGGEGNIQYF. The chain employs TRBV30 and TRBJ2-4; 11 bases map to TRBD2. The CDR3 has 14 amino acids. After removal of 4 bases from V and 6 bases from J, the junction contained 5 bases not matched to a gene. Germline values: CDR1 GTSNPN, CDR2 SVGIG (reference sequence).

The chain links TRBV10-2 to TRBJ1-5; 9 bases align to TRBD1. The CDR3 totals 14 residues. The trim removed 2 bases at V and 7 bases at J, leaving 3 bases unmatched. Germline V gene lookup returns CDR1 WSHSY and CDR2 SAAADI. The CDR3 bases are TGCGCCAGCAGTGAGACAGGGGGCGGACAGCCCCAGCATTTT. Its protein is CASSETGGGQPQHF.

This clone was seen more than once but under ten times. The V and J genes are TRBV28 and TRBJ1-1; D uncertain. The germline CDR1 and CDR2 sequences are MDHEN and SYDVKM. The CDR3 is 12 residues long. Trimming shortened V by 4 bases and J by 4 bases, and 7 bases separated the two germline ends. CDR3 region: CASSSPLTEAFF. The CDR3 coding sequence is TGTGCCAGCAGTTCCCCCCTCACTGAAGCTTTCTTT.

The chain has TRBV11-1 and TRBJ2-7, with a weak D call TRBD2 (6 bases). The V gene's germline CDR1 is SGHAT and CDR2 FQDESV (reference sequence). This CDR3 comprises 15 residues. The ends were cut back, 6 bases at V and 3 bases at J, with 18 bases in the middle. The CDR3 protein is CASRQTVGTYYEQYF. For the CDR3, the DNA is TGTGCCAGCAGACAGACAGTGGGGACTTACTACGAGCAGTACTTC.

This clone was counted only a few times. The chain recombines TRBV5-1 with TRBJ2-1; the match to TRBD2 covers 8 bases. Germline trimming cut 3 bases from V and 7 bases from J; bases unmatched to any gene: 9. The CDR3 is 15 residues long. Germline lookup yields CDR1 SGHRS and CDR2 YFSETQ. CDR3: CASSWIAGTNNEQFF. The DNA for the CDR3 is TGCGCCAGCAGCTGGATAGCGGGGACTAATAATGAGCAGTTCTTC.

J is TRBJ1-2 and V is TRBV5-6; TRBD1 matches 10 bases. The CDR3 spans 14 residues. Germline CDR1 SGHDT, CDR2 YYEEEE. J gave up 8 bases and V 2 bases, and 6 bases lay outside the gene matches. The CDR3 coding sequence is TGTGCCAGCAGCTTAACGACAGGGGGCACGGGCTACACCTTC. This codes for CASSLTTGGTGYTF.

This chain links TRBV4-3 with TRBJ2-7; 9 positions agree with TRBD1. Per the germline V gene, CDR1 is LGHNA and CDR2 is YSLEER. Trimming at V came to 1 base and at J to 5 bases, leaving 12 bases not matched to a gene. The CDR3 sequence is 17 residues long. CDR3 bases: TGCGCCAGCAGCCAAGCCCCCCCTGGGGACAGGGAGCACGAGCAGTACTTC. This sequence encodes CASSQAPPGDREHEQYF.

The sample holds a few counts of this clone. V gene TRBV19 combines with J gene TRBJ2-2, with 7 bases that match TRBD1. V shed 7 bases and J 7 bases; nucleotides not matched to a gene: 3. The CDR3 runs to 12 residues. Per germline, CDR1 LNHDA and CDR2 SQIVND (reference sequence). CDR3 protein: CASNRGNGELFF. CDR3 DNA: TGTGCCAGTAACAGGGGAAACGGGGAGCTGTTTTTT.

The table lists this clone with a few counts. V usage is TRBV5-6 and J usage is TRBJ1-2; D unclear. Between the trimmed V and J ends, which lost 4 bases and 6 bases, there was a span of 16 bases. The CDR3 has 14 residues. Germline lookup yields CDR1 SGHDT and CDR2 YYEEEE. The CDR3 DNA reads as TGTGCCAGCAGCCCGCGTAGTCTCTTGGATGGCTACACCTTC. Amino acid sequence: CASSPRSLLDGYTF.

This clone was picked up a small number of times. This chain joins TRBV30 and TRBJ1-5; D is unclear. V gave up 0 bases and J gave up 3 bases, with 15 bases separating them. The CDR3 sequence is 16 residues long. From germline, CDR1 is GTSNPN and CDR2 SVGIG (reference sequence). This CDR3 reads CAWSVGMAGSNQPQHF. CDR3 nucleotide sequence: TGTGCCTGGAGTGTTGGAATGGCAGGCTCCAATCAGCCCCAGCATTTT.

The chain links TRBV4-1 to TRBJ2-5; 8 bases agree with TRBD2. Trimming removed 0 bases from V and 5 bases from J; junction bases left unmatched: 11. The CDR3 covers 17 residues. CDR1 is MGHRA, CDR2 YSYEKL, per germline. The CDR3 DNA sequence: TGCGCCAGCAGCCAAGAATCCGGGACTAGTATCACGGAGACCCAGTACTTC. Protein: CASSQESGTSITETQYF.

The chain carries TRBV7-2 and TRBJ1-2; TRBD1 might be the D (5 bases). CDR1 and CDR2 (germline): SGHTA, FQGNSA. The ends were cut back, 1 base at V and 5 bases at J, with 17 bases in the middle. CDR3 length: 16 residues. CDR3 nucleotides: TGTGCCAGCAGCTTAGAGGGGACTCAGGGCTCGTATGGCTACACCTTC. Translating gives CASSLEGTQGSYGYTF.

The chain combines TRBV2 with TRBJ1-1, with 7 bases aligning to TRBD1. With V trimmed by 1 base and J by 5 bases, 7 bases remained unmatched. The CDR3 spans 15 residues. Germline V CDR1 and CDR2: SNHLY, FYNNEI. The CDR3 DNA reads as TGTGCCAGCAGTGAAGTTGGGACAGCGAATACTGAAGCTTTCTTT. Its protein is CASSEVGTANTEAFF.

A few counts support this clone. The chain joins TRBV18 to TRBJ2-3, with D possibly matching TRBD1 (6 bases). The germline V gene encodes CDR1 KGHSH and CDR2 LQKENI. V lost 3 bases and J 3 bases, leaving 10 bases between the germline ends. CDR3 length: 14 residues. The CDR3 loop is CASSPNRETDTQYF. The DNA for the CDR3 is TGTGCCAGCTCACCGAACAGGGAGACAGATACGCAGTATTTT.

V and J are TRBV6-4 and TRBJ2-2, with TRBD1 identical over 7 bases. With 7 bases clipped from V and 5 bases from J, the junction kept 7 bases outside the gene matches. CDR3 length: 14 residues. Germline V gives CDR1 MRHNA, CDR2 SNTAGT. The CDR3 DNA is TGTGCCAGCATGAGACAGGGTGGAACCGGGGAGCTGTTTTTT. It yields the protein CASMRQGGTGELFF.